This passage covers 16 T cell receptor beta chains from one sample sequenced in a study of cytomegalovirus exposure and HLA in healthy donors. A multiplex PCR was run with 60 Vbeta primers and 13 Jbeta primers. Using immunoSEQ multiplex PCR, the repertoire was profiled, and TCRdb retains in-frame clones only, with some absent. This sample yields 150,000 to 200,000 clones, of which roughly 77% are seen a single time; roughly 7.8% belongs to the top ten. Material for sequencing was PBMCs. These receptors were collected from a woman in her forties in good health and CMV-seropositive.

The chain uses TRBV20-1 and TRBJ2-1, with unresolved D. The germline V and J ends were trimmed by 3 bases and 10 bases, with 10 bases remaining between them. In germline, CDR1 is DFQATT, CDR2 SNEGSKA (reference sequence). This CDR3 is built from 11 residues. CDR3 coding DNA: TGCAGTGCTAGCCCCTCGAGCGAGCAGTTCTTC. It codes for CSASPSSEQFF.

This clone was detected a few times. This CDR3 is also generated by other DNA sequences in the sample. The chain combines TRBV28 with TRBJ1-4, with a tentative D call TRBD1 (6 bases). Germline-derived CDR1 and CDR2 are MDHEN and SYDVKM. The CDR3 contains 14 residues. V lost 5 bases and J 2 bases, leaving 9 bases between the germline ends. CDR3 loop: CASSLTGTNEKLFF. The CDR3 DNA sequence: TGTGCCAGCAGTCTGACAGGCACTAATGAAAAACTGTTTTTT. The full variable domain, rest sourced from reference TRBV28 and TRBJ1-4, is DVKVTQSSRYLVKRTGEKVFLECVQDMDHENMFWYRQDPGLGLRLIYFSYDVKMKEKGDIPEGYSVSREKKERFSLILESASTNQTSMYLCASSLTGTNEKLFFGSGTQLSVL.

V is TRBV18 and J is TRBJ2-5; 8 nucleotides line up with TRBD2. CDR3 length: 14 residues. Germline lookup yields CDR1 KGHSH and CDR2 LQKENI. J was trimmed by 5 bases and V by 6 bases; bases with no gene match: 8. The CDR3 DNA is TGTGCCAGCTCTCTAGGACCTAGCGGGGAGACCCAGTACTTC. Its protein product is CASSLGPSGETQYF.

The chain carries TRBV6-6 and TRBJ1-2; weak D call: TRBD1 (5 bases). The CDR3 covers 13 residues. The germline gives CDR1 MNHNY, CDR2 SVGAGI (reference sequence). Trimming shortened V by 6 bases and J by 4 bases, and 12 bases separated the two germline ends. CDR3 sequence (DNA): TGTGCCAGCAGGATAGACAGACGCTATGGCTACACCTTC. Translated, it gives CASRIDRRYGYTF.

The chain combines TRBV5-8 with TRBJ2-3; D is possibly TRBD1 (6 bases). From germline, CDR1 is SGHTS and CDR2 YDEGEE. The V gene lost 1 base and the J gene lost 5 bases, with 14 bases spanning the gap. This CDR3 spans 15 amino acids. The CDR3 loop is CASSLIRGNKDTQYF. The CDR3 DNA is TGTGCCAGCAGCTTGATCAGGGGTAACAAAGATACGCAGTATTTT.

The V gene is TRBV7-8, the J gene TRBJ1-5, with D possibly being TRBD1 (6 bases). Trimming shortened V by 4 bases and J by 0 bases, and 22 bases separated the two germline ends. The CDR3 contains 19 residues. Germline CDR1 and CDR2: SGHVS and FQNEAQ. CDR3: CASSSGVRTEPYSNQPQHF. The CDR3, as DNA: TGTGCCAGCAGCTCAGGGGTACGGACAGAACCTTATAGCAATCAGCCCCAGCATTTT. Combining the CDR3 with reference TRBV7-8 and TRBJ1-5 gives the whole variable domain GAGVSQSPRYKVAKRGQDVALRCDPISGHVSLFWYQQALGQGPEFLTYFQNEAQLDKSGLPSDRFFAERPEGSVSTLKIQRTQQEDSAVYLCASSSGVRTEPYSNQPQHFGDGTRLSIL.

This chain links TRBV29-1 with TRBJ1-1, with 7 bases lining up with TRBD1. V gave up 3 bases and J gave up 4 bases; unmatched junction bases: 2. Germline CDR1 and CDR2: SQVTM and ANQGSEA. The CDR3 has 12 residues. The CDR3 DNA reads TGCAGCGTTGATGACAGGGTCACTGAAGCTTTCTTT. Residues: CSVDDRVTEAFF.

The chain joins TRBV28 to TRBJ2-5; 16 nucleotides align to TRBD2. The germline V gene has CDR1 MDHEN and CDR2 SYDVKM. V shed 6 bases, J shed 1 base, and the junction held 14 bases outside the gene matches. This CDR3 spans 20 amino acids. CDR3 nucleotide sequence: TGTGCCAGCAGGCCACCTCCCGGGACTAGCGGGAGGGTGATCCAAGAGACCCAGTACTTC. Translating gives CASRPPPGTSGRVIQETQYF.

J is TRBJ2-7 and V is TRBV28; 7 nucleotides match TRBD1. CDR1 is MDHEN, CDR2 SYDVKM, per germline. V lost 5 bases, J lost 6 bases, and 16 bases stayed unmatched. This CDR3 has 16 amino acids. The CDR3 nucleotides are TGTGCCAGCAGTAAGGCACAGGGGCCCCCGCTAGGCGAGCAGTACTTC. This sequence encodes CASSKAQGPPLGEQYF.

This clone was seen a few times. The chain employs TRBV5-4 and TRBJ2-7; D may be TRBD1 (5 bases). With 5 bases removed from V and 1 base from J, the gap between germline ends came to 10 bases. Germline CDR1 and CDR2: SGHNT and YYREEE (reference sequence). The CDR3 spans 13 residues. The CDR3 region is CASRSDSSYEQYF. The CDR3 DNA reads TGTGCCAGCAGATCCGACAGTTCCTACGAGCAGTACTTC.

V is TRBV5-1 and J is TRBJ2-7; 9 bases line up with TRBD2. The CDR3 consists of 16 residues. J gave up 6 bases and V 1 base, and 11 bases lay outside the gene matches. Per the germline V gene, CDR1 is SGHRS and CDR2 is YFSETQ. The CDR3 DNA follows: TGCGCCAGCAGCTTGAACAGCGGGAGGCTCGCTACCGAGCAGTACTTC. Its protein is CASSLNSGRLATEQYF.

This clone came up a few times. Other DNA sequences of this sample code for an identical CDR3. The chain is built from TRBV29-1 and TRBJ2-5, with 12 bases matching TRBD1. This CDR3 is 16 amino acids long. Germline CDR1 SQVTM, CDR2 ANQGSEA. The J segment lost 5 bases and the V segment lost 7 bases, leaving 14 bases of the junction unmatched. The chain's CDR3 is CSGGGTGGINWETQYF. As DNA, the CDR3 is TGCAGCGGCGGCGGGACAGGGGGCATCAATTGGGAGACCCAGTACTTC.

This clone was seen a few times. This chain connects TRBV19 to TRBJ2-1, with 8 bases that match TRBD2. Trimming removed 5 bases from V and 0 bases from J; junction bases left unmatched: 3. The germline V gene has CDR1 LNHDA and CDR2 SQIVND (reference sequence). The CDR3 spans 15 residues. The CDR3 here is CASSALAGSYNEQFF. The CDR3, as DNA: TGTGCCAGTAGTGCCCTAGCGGGCTCCTACAATGAGCAGTTCTTC.

The chain joins TRBV2 to TRBJ2-7, with 12 nucleotides matching TRBD2. CDR1 and CDR2 (germline): SNHLY, FYNNEI. V lost 8 bases and J lost 7; bases outside the gene matches: 9. This CDR3 contains 14 residues. The DNA of the CDR3 is TGTGCCAGCTGCCCGACTAGCGGGAGTGGTGAGCAGTACTTC. Its translation is CASCPTSGSGEQYF. Together with reference TRBV2 and TRBJ2-7, the CDR3 gives the full variable domain: EPEVTQTPSHQVTQMGQEVILRCVPISNHLYFYWYRQILGQKVEFLVSFYNNEISEKSEIFDDQFSVERPDGSNFTLKIRSTKLEDSAMYFCASCPTSGSGEQYFGPGTRLTVT.

This chain connects TRBV11-1 to TRBJ2-7, with TRBD2 identical over 13 bases. J gave up 3 bases and V 5 bases, and 13 bases lay outside the gene matches. CDR1 is SGHAT, CDR2 FQDESV, per germline (reference sequence). CDR3 length: 18 amino acids. The CDR3 protein is CASSRTSGSRSTIYEQYF. For the CDR3, the DNA is TGTGCCAGCAGCCGGACTAGCGGGAGTAGAAGCACAATCTACGAGCAGTACTTC.

The chain links TRBV28 to TRBJ1-1, with D perhaps matching TRBD1 (5 bases). The V gene lost 2 bases and the J gene lost 1 base, with 11 bases spanning the gap. From germline, CDR1 is MDHEN and CDR2 SYDVKM. CDR3 size: 15 residues. In DNA form, the CDR3 reads TGTGCCAGCAGTTTAGGGGGGAGTGGGAACACTGAAGCTTTCTTT. Translated: CASSLGGSGNTEAFF.